The rows below give T cell receptor beta chains drawn from one sample of a study of cytomegalovirus exposure and HLA in healthy donors. Measured with immunoSEQ multiplex PCR; TCRdb has only the in-frame clones, and not every one. The sample has tens of thousands of clones, 70% to 90% seen once. The sample taken for sequencing was PBMCs. These receptors originate from a woman under 30 in good health and CMV-seropositive. Each CDR3 is given with its conserved first and last residue. D genes are given only for firm matches. Size is stated for part of the rows, as once, few or many counts, or as a class when the clone is expanded.

>TRBJ1-5|-|TRBV12-5|-
TGTGCTAGTGCTAGCGACTACAATCAGCCCCAGCATTTT
CASASDYNQPQHF
>TRBJ2-5|-|TRBV14|-
TGTGCCAGCAGCCAAGTAGGGAGCGGGACCCAGTACTTC
CASSQVGSGTQYF
>TRBJ1-1|-|TRBV9|-
TGTGCCAGCAGCGTAGGAGAGACTGAAGCTTTCTTT
CASSVGETEAFF
>TRBJ1-3|TRBD1|TRBV30|few
TGTGCCTGGACAGACAGGGTGGATAGAAACACCATATATTTT
CAWTDRVDRNTIYF
>TRBJ2-3|TRBD2|TRBV4-1|-
TGCGCCAGCAGCCAAGCGGCGGGGGGGAGGACAGATACGCAGTATTTT
CASSQAAGGRTDTQYF
>TRBJ1-4|-|TRBV21-1|-
TGTGCCAGCAGGTCGGCTGGGAGGGGCTCTAATGAAAAACTGTTTTTT
CASRSAGRGSNEKLFF
>TRBJ2-6|TRBD1|TRBV2|-
TGTGCCAGCAGACAGGGGGCTGGGGCCAACGTCCTGACTTTC
CASRQGAGANVLTF
>TRBJ2-7|TRBD2|TRBV6-5|few
TGTGCCAGCAGCCCCGGGACTAGCTCCTACGAGCAGTACTTC
CASSPGTSSYEQYF
>TRBJ2-1|TRBD2|TRBV11-3|-
TGTGCCAGCAGCTGGGGGACTAGCGGGGGGTCGGATGAGCAGTTCTTC
CASSWGTSGGSDEQFF
>TRBJ2-2|-|TRBV6-6|-
TGTGCCAGCAGTTACATCGCAGGGTACACCGGGGAGCTGTTTTTT
CASSYIAGYTGELFF
>TRBJ2-2|-|TRBV2|few
TGTGCCAGCAGACAGAACACCGGGGAGCTGTTTTTT
CASRQNTGELFF
>TRBJ1-1|TRBD1|TRBV27|-
TGTGCCAGCAGTTTAGCGGGACAGATGAACACTGAAGCTTTCTTT
CASSLAGQMNTEAFF
>TRBJ2-5|-|TRBV4-1|-
TGCGCCAGCAGCCAAGACCGGGAGACCCAGTACTTC
CASSQDRETQYF
>TRBJ2-3|TRBD2|TRBV7-9|-
TGTGCCAGCCATTGGCGGGGGGCTAGTGCGGGGCAGTATTTT
CASHWRGASAGQYF
>TRBJ1-5|-|TRBV2|few
TGTGCCAGCAACAGCGGACAGTTTCAGCCCCAGCATTTT
CASNSGQFQPQHF